Following are 4 T cell receptor beta chains from one sample sequenced in a study of blood T cell repertoires in COVID-19. Profiled with immunoSEQ multiplex PCR; TCRdb holds only in-frame clones, not every one. The sample shows roughly 520,000 clones, roughly 90% of them seen only once. Source material: PBMCs or T cells enriched from blood (not recorded which). Receptors originate from a woman aged 35 to 49 who had recovered from COVID-19.

This chain uses TRBV7-6 with TRBJ2-5; D remains unclear. Germline V gene lookup returns CDR1 SGHVS and CDR2 FNYEAQ. The CDR3 has 12 residues. Trimming stripped 5 bases from V and 4 bases from J, with 8 bases between. In DNA form, the CDR3 reads TGTGCCAGCAGCCTTCTTAGAGAGACCCAGTACTTC. Amino acids: CASSLLRETQYF. Full variable domain (missing parts from reference TRBV7-6 and TRBJ2-5): GAGVSQSPRYKVTKRGQDVALRCDPISGHVSLYWYRQALGQGPEFLTYFNYEAQQDKSGLPNDRFSAERPEGSISTLTIQRTEQRDSAMYRCASSLLRETQYFGPGTRLLVL.

The chain employs TRBV5-1 and TRBJ2-7, with 8 nucleotides matching TRBD1. The CDR3 has 16 amino acids. Germline loops: CDR1 SGHRS, CDR2 YFSETQ. Trimming at V came to 0 bases and at J to 4 bases, leaving 9 bases not matched to a gene. The DNA for the CDR3 is TGCGCCAGCAGCTTGGGAGGTGGACAGGGATTATACGAGCAGTACTTC. Encoded protein: CASSLGGGQGLYEQYF.

The chain carries TRBV20-1 and TRBJ2-3, with unresolved D. Per germline, CDR1 DFQATT and CDR2 SNEGSKA (reference sequence). This CDR3 spans 11 amino acids. Trimming took 3 bases from V and 7 from J, leaving 8 bases between them. The CDR3 bases are TGCAGTGCTAGTGAGGCTTATACGCAGTATTTT. This sequence encodes CSASEAYTQYF.

The rearrangement uses TRBV7-9 and TRBJ2-7; 7 positions agree with TRBD2. J lost 1 base, V lost 7 bases, and 10 bases had no gene match. CDR1 is SEHNR and CDR2 is FQNEAQ in the germline V gene (reference sequence). CDR3 size: 15 residues. The CDR3 here is CASTSMAGVSYEQYF. The CDR3 DNA reads as TGTGCCAGCACCTCTATGGCGGGGGTATCCTACGAGCAGTACTTC.